Presented here are 14 T cell receptor beta chains from one specimen sequenced in a study of early T cells in non-severe SARS-CoV-2 infection. Each CDR3 protein is one row after TCRdb ran MiXCR on the 5' RACE reads. The sample lists some 82,000 distinct CDR3 sequences, 9.5% to 15% seen once, with approximately 4.7% in the top ten. The specimen comprised whole blood, sampled at baseline. These receptors came from an adult who was a healthcare worker with PCR-confirmed SARS-CoV-2 infection or an uninfected control (not recorded which).

This clonotype was counted only a few times. This rearrangement joins TRBV5-8 to TRBJ1-5; perhaps TRBD1 as D (5 bases). The V and J ends lost 4 bases and 3 bases respectively, with 14 bases between them. Germline V CDR1 and CDR2: SGHTS, YDEGEE. There are 15 residues in the CDR3. The CDR3, as DNA: TGTGCCAGCAGCGCTGGACAAACTATCAATCAGCCCCAGCATTTT. The encoded protein is CASSAGQTINQPQHF.

This clonotype has ten or more counts. The CDR3 spells CASSPRRQGGNEQFF. The CDR3, as DNA: TGTGCCAGCAGTCCCCGGCGACAGGGGGGGAATGAGCAGTTCTTC. The V and J genes are TRBV28 and TRBJ2-1; 9 bases are a match to TRBD1. Germline trimming cut 5 bases from V and 7 bases from J; bases unmatched to any gene: 9. Germline assignment: CDR1 MDHEN and CDR2 SYDVKM. CDR3 size: 15 residues.

This clonotype was found a few times. The chain carries TRBV4-2 and TRBJ2-1; a weak D match, TRBD1 (5 bases). From germline, CDR1 is LGHNA and CDR2 YNFKEQ. The CDR3 has 18 amino acids. The V end was cut by 1 base, the J end by 4 bases, with 20 bases between. The CDR3 region has the DNA TGTGCCAGCAGCCAAGTAGGGGCTCCAACAACCACTTACAATGAGCAGTTCTTC. Protein product: CASSQVGAPTTTYNEQFF.

The chain has TRBV7-3 and TRBJ1-6; TRBD1 agrees at 9 bases. From germline, CDR1 is SGHTA and CDR2 FQGTGA. Unmatched junction bases numbered 3, after V lost 5 bases and J lost 7 bases. The CDR3 has 14 amino acids. CDR3 residues: CASSRQGDNSPLHF. The CDR3 bases are TGTGCCAGCAGCCGACAGGGGGACAATTCACCCCTCCACTTT.

A few counts support this clonotype. The gene calls are TRBV3-1 and TRBJ2-7; the D is unclear. Trimming removed 1 base from V and 5 bases from J, with 9 bases in between. The CDR3 runs 13 residues. Germline loops: CDR1 LGHDT, CDR2 YNNKEL (reference sequence). The CDR3 region is CASSQGLTNEQYF. DNA for the CDR3: TGTGCCAGCAGCCAAGGGCTAACTAACGAGCAGTACTTC.

This clonotype has only a few counts. The genes are TRBV18 and TRBJ2-1, with 7 bases identical to TRBD2. Germline CDR1 and CDR2: KGHSH and LQKENI. There are 15 residues in the CDR3. Trimming at V came to 0 bases and at J to 6 bases, leaving 5 bases not matched to a gene. The CDR3 reads CASSPPTGLSNEQFF. The CDR3 nucleotides are TGTGCCAGCTCACCACCTACGGGACTAAGCAATGAGCAGTTCTTC.

The rearrangement uses TRBV28 and TRBJ2-7, with D possibly TRBD1 on 5 matching bases. V shed 6 bases and J shed 7 bases, with 19 bases lying between them. Germline assignment: CDR1 MDHEN and CDR2 SYDVKM. The CDR3 is 14 amino acids. In nucleotides, the CDR3 is TGTGCCAGCAGGCGTGAAGGGGTTCCGGGTGAGCAGTACTTC. Translated: CASRREGVPGEQYF.

The V and J genes are TRBV3-1 and TRBJ2-7; maybe TRBD1 (5 bases). The V end lost 4 bases, the J end lost 2 bases, and 12 bases lay between the germline ends. This CDR3 is 14 amino acids long. CDR1 is LGHDT and CDR2 is YNNKEL in the germline V gene (reference sequence). The CDR3 nucleotides are TGTGCCAGCAGCCTTGACAGTACCACCTACGAGCAGTACTTC. Residues: CASSLDSTTYEQYF.

This rearrangement joins TRBV10-3 to TRBJ2-4, with 7 bases aligning to TRBD2. Trimming took 0 bases from V and 0 from J; bases not matched to a gene: 2. The CDR3 consists of 16 residues. Germline CDR1 ENHRY, CDR2 SYGVKD. DNA for the CDR3: TGTGCCATCAGTGAGTCAGCGGGACTAGCCAAAAACATTCAGTACTTC. Encoded protein: CAISESAGLAKNIQYF.

The chain couples TRBV12-3 or TRBV12-4 to TRBJ1-1; maybe TRBD1 (5 bases). The CDR3 is 14 amino acids. V lost 5 bases to trimming and J lost 7 bases, with 17 bases between them. CDR3 amino acids: CASSKWGRVDEAFF. CDR3 nucleotide sequence: TGTGCCAGCAGTAAGTGGGGCAGGGTGGATGAAGCTTTCTTT.

The chain uses TRBV2 and TRBJ2-1, with 7 bases fitting TRBD1. J was trimmed by 4 bases and V by 4 bases; bases with no gene match: 7. Germline V lookup: CDR1 SNHLY, CDR2 FYNNEI. This CDR3 region has 15 residues. CDR3 sequence: CASSVDRVGYNEQFF. CDR3 DNA: TGTGCCAGCAGTGTCGACAGGGTAGGGTACAATGAGCAGTTCTTC.

This clonotype was counted a few times. The chain couples TRBV5-4 to TRBJ1-6; no firm D call. Germline assignment: CDR1 SGHNT and CDR2 YYREEE (reference sequence). The CDR3 totals 14 residues. The germline V and J ends were trimmed by 1 base and 5 bases, with 7 bases remaining between them. CDR3: CASSLPGDNSPLHF. CDR3 in DNA: TGTGCCAGCAGCTTGCCAGGAGATAATTCACCCCTCCACTTT. The complete variable domain, with remaining parts taken from reference TRBV5-4 and TRBJ1-6, reads ETGVTQSPTHLIKTRGQQVTLRCSSQSGHNTVSWYQQALGQGPQFIFQYYREEENGRGNFPPRFSGLQFPNYSSELNVNALELDDSALYLCASSLPGDNSPLHFGNGTRLTVT.

The gene calls are TRBV18 and TRBJ2-1; 7 bases are shared with TRBD2. There are 13 residues in the CDR3. Trimming cost V 0 bases and J 8 bases; bases outside gene matches: 1. Germline loops: CDR1 KGHSH, CDR2 LQKENI. The CDR3 region is CASSPPGGDEQFF. The CDR3, as DNA: TGTGCCAGCTCACCACCGGGGGGGGATGAGCAGTTCTTC. Using reference TRBV18 and TRBJ2-1 for the parts outside the CDR3, the full variable domain is NAGVMQNPRHLVRRRGQEARLRCSPMKGHSHVYWYRQLPEEGLKFMVYLQKENIIDESGMPKERFSAEFPKEGPSILRIQQVVRGDSAAYFCASSPPGGDEQFFGPGTRLTVL.

In this sample, this clonotype turned up a few times. The rearrangement uses TRBV6-5 and TRBJ2-3, with 8 nucleotides matching TRBD2. With 6 bases clipped from V and 1 base from J, the junction kept 3 bases outside the gene matches. This CDR3 region has 14 residues. CDR1 is MNHEY, CDR2 SVGAGI, per germline. The CDR3: CASRVAGRTDTQYF. As DNA, the CDR3 is TGTGCCAGCAGGGTAGCGGGGCGCACAGATACGCAGTATTTT.